Listed here are 31 T cell receptor delta chains from one sample, sequenced in a study of gamma-delta T cells after stem cell transplantation. TCRdb re-called clones from the RT-PCR reads via CATT. Of under 2,500 delta-chain clones detected, roughly 5% appear once; the ten largest clones hold more than 30%. Sequenced sample: gamma-delta T cells. These receptors originate from a human donor. It is not recorded whose cells these are; they may come from a transplant donor.

This clone was picked up a small number of times. A far larger clone is off by one base, so a read error is likely. Other nucleotide sequences from this sample produce the same CDR3. This rearrangement joins TRDV2 to TRDJ3, with 9 bases lining up with TRDD3. Looked up from germline, CDR1 is GEAIGNYY and CDR2 is EKD. V was pared by 1 base and J by 0 bases, with 6 bases of the junction left unmatched. The CDR3 covers 19 residues. The CDR3 region has the DNA TGTGCCTGTGACACAATACTGGGGGACACCTCCTGGGACACCCGACAGATGTTTTTC. Translated: CACDTILGDTSWDTRQMFF.

The table lists this clone with a few counts. The likely explanation is a read error, given a far larger clone one base away. The same CDR3 can be traced to other DNA sequences in this sample. This sequence joins TRDV2 and TRDJ1, with 11 bases aligning to TRDD3. The CDR3 spans 18 residues. Germline assignment: CDR1 GEAIGNYY and CDR2 EKD. This chain's CDR3 is CACDKLGDTYPYTDKLIF. Written as DNA, the CDR3 is TGTGCCTGCGACAAGCTGGGGGATACTTATCCGTACACCGATAAACTCATCTTT.

Note on this clone: With only one base between it and a far larger clone, this is likely a read error. Other DNA sequences in the same sample also yield this CDR3. This chain connects TRDV2 to TRDJ1; TRDD3 is a possible D gene (5 bases). V lost 3 bases to trimming and J lost 5 bases, with 21 bases between them. The CDR3 loop spans 16 amino acids. Per the germline V gene, CDR1 is GEAIGNYY and CDR2 is EKD. DNA for the CDR3: TGTGCCTGTGACCCCCTCCCCTCCCGGGGACCTGATAAACTCATCTTT. Its protein product is CACDPLPSRGPDKLIF.

This clone was picked up a small number of times. A far bigger clonotype differs at one base, so this is likely a read error. J is TRDJ1 and V is TRDV2; D tentatively fits TRDD2 or TRDD3 (7 bases each). This CDR3 has 20 residues. V was pared by 0 bases and J by 0 bases, with 25 bases between. The germline V gene encodes CDR1 GEAIGNYY and CDR2 EKD. This chain's CDR3 is CACDTPSSLPLGAHTDKLIF. Here the CDR3 DNA reads TGTGCCTGTGACACCCCTTCCTCCCTTCCCCTGGGGGCCCACACCGATAAACTCATCTTT.

Of note for this clone: For this DNA, TCRdb reports the protein of a much larger clone, which diverges at residue 5, most likely from a read error; the protein presented here is translated directly from the DNA. The chain carries TRDV2 and TRDJ1; D unclear. Germline V gene data show CDR1 as GEAIGNYY and CDR2 as EKD. This CDR3 is built from 18 residues. The CDR3 DNA is TGTGCCTGTGACATTGCCGCCCGAACCCTCGCAAACACCGCTAAACTCATCTTT. It translates to CACDIAARTLANTAKLIF.

The table lists this clone with a few counts. TCRdb records a much larger clone's protein for this DNA, with a difference at residue 5 that likely arises from a read error; the protein given is the translation of the DNA. V and J are TRDV2 and TRDJ1, with 11 bases aligning to TRDD3. This CDR3 comprises 15 residues. J was trimmed by 2 bases and V by 3 bases; bases with no gene match: 4. The germline gives CDR1 GEAIGNYY, CDR2 EKD. In DNA, the CDR3 is TGTGCCTGTGACCCCCTGGGGGATACAACCGATAAACTCATCTTT. Translating gives CACDPLGDTTDKLIF.

In regard to this clone: Only one base separates this from a far larger clonotype, so it likely reflects a read error. The same CDR3 can be traced to other DNA sequences in this sample. CDR3 protein: CACDTVPGGYAGSDKLIF. For the CDR3, the DNA is TGTGCCTGTGATACCGTACCTGGGGGATACGCAGGGTCCGATAAACTCATCTTT. J is TRDJ1 and V is TRDV2; 12 bases fit TRDD3. Germline V gene sequence: CDR1 GEAIGNYY, CDR2 EKD. The CDR3 runs 18 residues. After removal of 4 bases from V and 3 bases from J, the junction contained 14 bases not matched to a gene.

With respect to this clone: A far bigger clonotype differs at one base, so this is likely a read error. At the DNA level, this CDR3 is encoded by other sequences in the same sample as well. The chain carries TRDV2 and TRDJ1; TRDD3 matches 9 bases. Germline V gene sequence: CDR1 GEAIGNYY, CDR2 EKD. The CDR3 runs to 18 residues. As DNA, the CDR3 is TGTGCCTGTGACTCGGTCGGTACTGGGGGACCCTACACCGATAAGCTCATCTTT. It specifies CACDSVGTGGPYTDKLIF.

This clone has just a few counts. The protein that TCRdb holds for this DNA derives from a much larger clone and differs from the translated DNA at residue 18, which likely indicates a read error; the protein shown here is translated from the DNA. V is TRDV2 and J is TRDJ1, with 13 bases fitting TRDD3. This CDR3 comprises 19 residues. The germline gives CDR1 GEAIGNYY, CDR2 EKD. The CDR3 DNA reads TGTGCCTGTGACATCCTACTGGGGGATACGCGGCCAAACAACGATAAACTCACCTTT. This sequence encodes CACDILLGDTRPNNDKLTF.

Concerning this clone: This likely reflects a read error, since a far larger clone is one base away. The V call is TRDV2, the J call TRDJ1; 11 bases are a match to TRDD3. CDR1 and CDR2 (germline): GEAIGNYY, EKD. The CDR3 contains 21 residues. The CDR3 loop reads CARDTVARTSGGYSSTDKLIF. DNA of the CDR3: TGTGCCCGTGACACCGTTGCCAGGACGTCTGGGGGATACTCCTCCACCGATAAACTCATCTTT.

Remarks on this clone: Its ends do not fully match the called genes, so a read error is possible. The J gene is TRDJ1, the V gene TRAV29/DV5; 9 bases match TRDD3. The CDR3 covers 16 residues. Germline V gene sequence: CDR1 NSMFDY, CDR2 ISSIKDK. CDR3 coding DNA: TGTGCAGCAAGCGCCAGTACTGGGGGAGACACCGGTAAACTCATCTTT. This gives the protein CAASASTGGDTGKLIF.

The table lists this clone with a few counts. This DNA's translation differs at residue 15 from TCRdb's protein, which comes from a much larger clone; a read error is likely, and the protein shown is translated from the DNA. V and J are TRDV2 and TRDJ1; 8 bases are a match to TRDD3. The CDR3 is 17 amino acids. Germline loops: CDR1 GEAIGNYY, CDR2 EKD. The CDR3 DNA reads TGTGCCTGTGACCCGATACTGGGGGCCACCTCCACCGATAAACCCATCTTT. It specifies CACDPILGATSTDKPIF.

This clone was seen more than once but under ten times. TCRdb's entry gives the protein of a much larger clone, which mismatches this DNA's translation at residue 11, likely from a read error; the protein reported here is translated from the DNA. The rearrangement links TRDV2 to TRDJ1; 7 nucleotides line up with TRDD3. From germline, CDR1 is GEAIGNYY and CDR2 EKD. This CDR3 has 19 residues. V was pared by 0 bases and J by 2 bases, with 17 bases of the junction left unmatched. The CDR3 region is CACDTVGVLGYTGTDKLIF. CDR3 DNA sequence: TGTGCCTGTGACACCGTAGGAGTACTGGGGTATACGGGGACCGATAAACTCATCTTT.

This clone showed up just a few times. A single base is all that separates this from a far larger clone, so a read error is likely. The sample has other DNA sequences that encode this CDR3 too. The chain couples TRDV2 to TRDJ1; the D gene is possibly TRDD3 (6 bases). The V end was cut by 3 bases, the J end by 0 bases, with 28 bases between. This CDR3 region has 20 residues. The germline V gene encodes CDR1 GEAIGNYY and CDR2 EKD. CDR3 region: CACDSLASGDTVPYTDKLIF. DNA for the CDR3: TGTGCCTGTGACTCCCTTGCGTCTGGCGATACGGTCCCCTACACCGATAAACTCATCTTT.

As for this clone: One base separates it from a far larger clone, so it is likely a read error. The chain couples TRDV2 to TRDJ1; 8 bases are a match to TRDD3. This CDR3 comprises 14 residues. The V segment lost 5 bases and the J segment 3 bases; nucleotides outside the gene matches: 7. Germline lookup yields CDR1 GEAIGNYY and CDR2 EKD. CDR3 loop: CACGILGEADKLIF. The DNA for the CDR3 is TGTGCCTGTGGCATCCTGGGGGAGGCCGATAAACTCATCTTT.

About this clone: A read error likely explains why the TCRdb protein, taken from a much larger clone, differs from this DNA's translation at residue 5; the protein shown is translated from the DNA. The rearrangement joins TRDV2 to TRDJ1; 9 nucleotides line up with TRDD3. The J segment lost 2 bases and the V segment lost 3 bases, leaving 18 bases of the junction unmatched. Germline lookup yields CDR1 GEAIGNYY and CDR2 EKD. This CDR3 has 19 amino acids. The CDR3 is CACDSVRGILPTWTDKLIF. CDR3 nucleotides: TGTGCCTGTGACTCCGTAAGGGGGATACTTCCAACTTGGACCGATAAACTCATCTTT.

Comments on this clone: A read error likely explains why the TCRdb protein, taken from a much larger clone, differs from this DNA's translation at residue 12; the protein shown is translated from the DNA. The chain employs TRDV2 and TRDJ2; 7 nucleotides line up with TRDD2. Germline loops: CDR1 GEAIGNYY, CDR2 EKD. The CDR3 length is 19 residues. The trim removed 0 bases at V and 11 bases at J, leaving 23 bases unmatched. CDR3 sequence reads: CACDTVPTRGPEIPSQLFF. The CDR3 DNA sequence: TGTGCCTGTGACACCGTTCCTACGAGGGGCCCGGAGATACCCAGCCAACTCTTCTTT.

This clone showed up just a few times. A read error likely explains this, since a far larger clone differs by one base. Other nucleotide sequences in the sample specify the same CDR3. J is TRDJ1 and V is TRDV2, with TRDD3 matching 7 bases. Per the germline V gene, CDR1 is GEAIGNYY and CDR2 is EKD. This CDR3 has 15 amino acids. The CDR3 DNA reads TGTGCCTGTGACACCCTGGGGGCAACCACCGATAAACTTATCTTT. Translating it yields CACDTLGATTDKLIF.

This clone ranks as medium-sized. A far larger clone is a single base away, which makes a read error likely. Other DNA sequences in this sample translate to the same CDR3. The chain employs TRDV2 and TRDJ1, with TRDD3 identical over 8 bases. Germline V CDR1 and CDR2: GEAIGNYY, EKD. V gave up 4 bases and J gave up 0 bases; unmatched junction bases: 9. The CDR3 sequence is 16 residues long. CDR3 amino acids: CACELLGAQYTDKLIF. The DNA for the CDR3 is TGTGCCTGTGAGTTACTGGGGGCTCAGTACACCGATAAACTCATCTTT.

This clone was picked up a small number of times. The protein that TCRdb holds for this DNA derives from a much larger clone and differs from the translated DNA at residue 4, which likely indicates a read error; the protein shown here is translated from the DNA. The chain links TRDV2 to TRDJ1; 9 bases match TRDD3. Per the germline V gene, CDR1 is GEAIGNYY and CDR2 is EKD. The CDR3 spans 19 residues. This CDR3 is CACGTVDYRGDTYTDKLIF. As DNA, the CDR3 is TGTGCCTGTGGCACCGTAGATTACAGGGGGGATACATACACCGATAAACTCATCTTT.

In its sample, this clone was seen a few times. The chain is built from TRDV2 and TRDJ3; perhaps TRDD3 as D (7 bases). Germline-derived CDR1 and CDR2 are GEAIGNYY and EKD. This CDR3 is built from 19 residues. Trimming cost V 4 bases and J 7 bases, with 25 bases left between them. The CDR3, as DNA: TGTGCCTGTGAAATAGTACTGGGGAAGCTTCAGGACGACACCCGACAGATGTTTTTC. Translated, it gives CACEIVLGKLQDDTRQMFF.

Note on this clone: With a far larger clone one base away, a read error is the likely cause. V and J are TRDV2 and TRDJ1; tentative D call: TRDD3 (5 bases). Per the germline V gene, CDR1 is GEAIGNYY and CDR2 is EKD. This CDR3 has 16 residues. Trimming left V 5 bases short and J 1 base short, with 19 bases between. The CDR3 is CACGTLGGEPTDKLIF. The CDR3 nucleotides are TGTGCCTGTGGCACTCTTGGAGGGGAGCCCACCGATAAACTCATCTTT.

Regarding this clone: TCRdb has a much larger clone's protein, which differs at residue 5 from the translation of this DNA, likely because of a read error; what is shown is the protein translated from the DNA. J is TRDJ1 and V is TRDV2; 12 nucleotides line up with TRDD3. The CDR3 runs 18 residues. Losses at the gene ends were 3 bases for V and 2 bases for J; bases not matched to a gene: 12. Looked up from germline, CDR1 is GEAIGNYY and CDR2 is EKD. The CDR3: CACDAVSTGGYPTDKLIF. As DNA, the CDR3 is TGTGCCTGTGACGCCGTCAGTACTGGGGGATACCCAACCGATAAACTCATCTTT.

This chain uses TRDV2 with TRDJ1, with 13 bases matching TRDD3. Trimming at V came to 4 bases and at J to 0 bases, leaving 13 bases not matched to a gene. The germline CDR1 and CDR2 sequences are GEAIGNYY and EKD. The CDR3 length is 19 residues. CDR3 amino acids: CACDPVGTGGYGDTDKLIF. The CDR3 DNA sequence: TGTGCCTGTGATCCGGTAGGTACTGGGGGATACGGGGACACCGATAAACTCATCTTT.

This clone was seen a few times. A far bigger clonotype differs at one base, so this is likely a read error. The chain couples TRDV2 to TRDJ1; D is tentatively TRDD2 or TRDD3 (7 bases each). This CDR3 is 20 amino acids long. From germline, CDR1 is GEAIGNYY and CDR2 EKD. Trimming took 0 bases from V and 0 from J, leaving 25 bases between them. The CDR3 spells CACDTLSYLPLGAHTDKLIF. The CDR3 DNA follows: TGTGCCTGTGACACCCTTTCCTACCTTCCCCTGGGGGCCCACACCGATAAACTCATCTTT.

V usage is TRDV2 and J usage is TRDJ1; 7 bases line up with TRDD3. The CDR3 consists of 16 residues. Unmatched junction bases numbered 9, after V lost 3 bases and J lost 0 bases. Germline-derived CDR1 and CDR2 are GEAIGNYY and EKD. The CDR3 nucleotides read TGTGCCTGTGACCGGCTGGGGGCTCAGTACACCGATAAACTCATCTTT. It encodes CACDRLGAQYTDKLIF.

This clone was detected a few times. TCRdb's protein for this DNA is that of a much larger clone and differs from the translation at residue 9, likely a read error; the protein shown is the DNA translation. V and J are TRDV2 and TRDJ1; TRDD3 matches at 8 bases. Germline CDR1 is GEAIGNYY and CDR2 is EKD. The CDR3 loop spans 15 amino acids. CDR3 residues: CARDSLLGASDKLIF. CDR3 nucleotide sequence: TGTGCCCGTGACTCTCTACTGGGGGCCTCCGATAAACTCATCTTT.

This clone is deemed large. The sample carries other DNA sequences with the same CDR3. The V gene is TRDV2, the J gene TRDJ1, with TRDD3 matching over 13 bases. The junction had 15 bases not matched to a gene; V was cut back by 3 bases and J by 3 bases. Germline V gene data show CDR1 as GEAIGNYY and CDR2 as EKD. The CDR3 extends over 19 amino acids. CDR3 coding DNA: TGTGCCTGTGACGCGGTCCGTACTGGGGGATACGGTTGGGCCGATAAACTCATCTTT. Residues: CACDAVRTGGYGWADKLIF.

The rearrangement joins TRDV2 to TRDJ1, with TRDD3 identical over 10 bases. The CDR3 spans 18 residues. CDR1 and CDR2 from the germline V gene are GEAIGNYY and EKD. The J segment lost 3 bases and the V segment lost 3 bases, leaving 15 bases of the junction unmatched. The CDR3 region has the DNA TGTGCCTGTGACCCTCTCTTGACGGGGGATACGCGGGCCGATAAACTCATCTTT. Translation: CACDPLLTGDTRADKLIF.

The table lists this clone with a few counts. The protein in TCRdb stems from a much larger clone and differs at residue 4 from this DNA's translation, likely a read error; here the protein is translated from the DNA. The V gene is TRDV2, the J gene TRDJ1; 9 positions match TRDD3. The CDR3 runs to 19 residues. Per the germline V gene, CDR1 is GEAIGNYY and CDR2 is EKD. CDR3 residues: CACVTVTGGLSTPTDKLIF. The CDR3 DNA is TGTGCCTGTGTCACCGTAACTGGGGGACTCTCAACGCCCACCGATAAACTCATCTTT.

Of note for this clone: The protein given by TCRdb reflects a much larger clone and differs at residue 3 from this DNA's translation, likely from a read error; the protein shown is the DNA's translation. J is TRDJ1 and V is TRDV2; 10 bases are shared with TRDD3. Looked up from germline, CDR1 is GEAIGNYY and CDR2 is EKD. The CDR3 loop spans 19 amino acids. The DNA for the CDR3 is TGTGCCCGTGACACTCTCTTAACTGGGGGATCTAATCGGGTGGATAAACTCATCTTT. Amino acid sequence: CARDTLLTGGSNRVDKLIF.